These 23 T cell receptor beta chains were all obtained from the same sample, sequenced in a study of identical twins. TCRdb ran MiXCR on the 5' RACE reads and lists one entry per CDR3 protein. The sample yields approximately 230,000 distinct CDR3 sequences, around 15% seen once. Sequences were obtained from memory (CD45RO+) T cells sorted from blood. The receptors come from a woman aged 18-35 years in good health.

CDR3 in DNA: TGTGCCAGCAGGCCAGCGGCGGCCAGGAACACTGAAGCTTTCTTT. This codes for CASRPAAARNTEAFF. The chain couples TRBV7-9 to TRBJ1-1; D remains ambiguous. The V gene lost 6 bases and the J gene lost 1 base, with 15 bases spanning the gap. CDR3 length: 15 amino acids. Germline loops: CDR1 SEHNR, CDR2 FQNEAQ (reference sequence).

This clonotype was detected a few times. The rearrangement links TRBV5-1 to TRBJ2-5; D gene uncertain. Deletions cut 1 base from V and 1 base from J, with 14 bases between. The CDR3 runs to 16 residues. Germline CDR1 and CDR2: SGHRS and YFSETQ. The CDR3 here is CASSLSGSHVQETQYF. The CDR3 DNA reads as TGCGCCAGCAGCTTGTCTGGGTCGCACGTCCAAGAGACCCAGTACTTC.

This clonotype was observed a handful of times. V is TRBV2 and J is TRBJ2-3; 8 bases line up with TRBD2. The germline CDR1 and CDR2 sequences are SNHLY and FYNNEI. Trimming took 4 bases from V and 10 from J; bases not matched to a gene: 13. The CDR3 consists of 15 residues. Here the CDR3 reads CASSVGLAGTMAQYF. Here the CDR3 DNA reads TGTGCCAGCAGTGTGGGGCTAGCGGGTACTATGGCGCAGTATTTT.

The CDR3 spells CASSIWVTDTQYF. CDR3 bases: TGTGCCAGCAGTATTTGGGTCACAGATACGCAGTATTTT. The V and J genes are TRBV27 and TRBJ2-3; D ambiguous. V lost 5 bases and J 2 bases, leaving 8 bases between the germline ends. The V gene's germline CDR1 is MNHEY and CDR2 SMNVEV (reference sequence). The CDR3 runs to 13 residues.

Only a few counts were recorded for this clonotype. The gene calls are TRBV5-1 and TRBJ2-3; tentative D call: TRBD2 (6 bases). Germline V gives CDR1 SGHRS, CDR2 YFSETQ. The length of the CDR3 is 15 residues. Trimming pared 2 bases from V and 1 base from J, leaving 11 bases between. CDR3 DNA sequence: TGCGCCAGCAGCTTTTCGGGAGTGGGCACAGATACGCAGTATTTT. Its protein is CASSFSGVGTDTQYF.

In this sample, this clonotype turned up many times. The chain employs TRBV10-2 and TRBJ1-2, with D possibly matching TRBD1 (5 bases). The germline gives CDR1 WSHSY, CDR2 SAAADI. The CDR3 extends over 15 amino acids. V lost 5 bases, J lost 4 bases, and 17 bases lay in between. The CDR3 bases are TGCGCCAGCAGTCCCCAGGGCAGGAGCGGCTATGGCTACACCTTC. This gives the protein CASSPQGRSGYGYTF.

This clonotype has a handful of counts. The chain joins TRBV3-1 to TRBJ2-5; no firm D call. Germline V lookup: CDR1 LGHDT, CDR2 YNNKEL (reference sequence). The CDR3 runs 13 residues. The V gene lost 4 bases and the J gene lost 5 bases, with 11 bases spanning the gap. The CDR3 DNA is TGTGCCAGCAGCCCCGGTGGTCGGGAGACCCAGTACTTC. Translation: CASSPGGRETQYF.

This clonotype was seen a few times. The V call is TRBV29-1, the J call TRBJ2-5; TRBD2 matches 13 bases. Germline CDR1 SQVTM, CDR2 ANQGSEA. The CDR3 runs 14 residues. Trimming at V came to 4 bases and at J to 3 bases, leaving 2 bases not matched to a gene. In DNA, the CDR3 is TGCAGCGTTGGGGGGACTAGCGGGGAAGAGACCCAGTACTTC. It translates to CSVGGTSGEETQYF.

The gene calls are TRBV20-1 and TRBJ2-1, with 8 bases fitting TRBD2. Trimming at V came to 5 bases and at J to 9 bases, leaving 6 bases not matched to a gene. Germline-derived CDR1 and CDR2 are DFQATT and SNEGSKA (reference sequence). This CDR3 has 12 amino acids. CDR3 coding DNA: TGCAGTGCTTTCCGGACTAGCAGTGAGCAGTTCTTC. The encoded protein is CSAFRTSSEQFF.

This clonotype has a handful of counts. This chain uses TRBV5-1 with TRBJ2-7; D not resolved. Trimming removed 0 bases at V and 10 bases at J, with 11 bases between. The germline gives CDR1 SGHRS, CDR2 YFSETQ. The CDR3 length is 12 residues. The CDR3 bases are TGCGCCAGCAGCTTGGATTTCGGACGTCAGTACTTC. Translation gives CASSLDFGRQYF.

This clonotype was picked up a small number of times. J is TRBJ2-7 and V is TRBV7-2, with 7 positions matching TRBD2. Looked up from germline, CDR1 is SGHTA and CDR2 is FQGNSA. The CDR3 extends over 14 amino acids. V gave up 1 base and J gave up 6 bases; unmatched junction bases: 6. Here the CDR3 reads CASSLGLAFSEQYF. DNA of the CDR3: TGTGCCAGCAGCTTAGGACTAGCCTTCTCCGAGCAGTACTTC.

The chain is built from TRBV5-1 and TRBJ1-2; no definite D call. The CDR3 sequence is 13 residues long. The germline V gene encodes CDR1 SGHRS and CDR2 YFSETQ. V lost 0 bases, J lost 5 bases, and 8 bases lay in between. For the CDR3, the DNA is TGCGCCAGCAGCTTGGTCAGAGGATATGGCTACACCTTC. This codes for CASSLVRGYGYTF.

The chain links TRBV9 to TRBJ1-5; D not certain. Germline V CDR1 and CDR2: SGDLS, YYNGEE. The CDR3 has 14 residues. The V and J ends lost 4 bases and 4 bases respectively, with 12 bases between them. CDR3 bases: TGTGCCAGCAGCCGGGCAGAAGGAAATCAGCCCCAGCATTTT. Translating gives CASSRAEGNQPQHF.

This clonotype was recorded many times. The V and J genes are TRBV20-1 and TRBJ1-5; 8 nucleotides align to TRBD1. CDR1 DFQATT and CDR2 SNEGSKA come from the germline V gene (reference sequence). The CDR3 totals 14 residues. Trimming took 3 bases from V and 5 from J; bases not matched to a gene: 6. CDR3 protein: CSASARGRDQPQHF. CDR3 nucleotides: TGCAGTGCTAGTGCCAGGGGGCGCGATCAGCCCCAGCATTTT.

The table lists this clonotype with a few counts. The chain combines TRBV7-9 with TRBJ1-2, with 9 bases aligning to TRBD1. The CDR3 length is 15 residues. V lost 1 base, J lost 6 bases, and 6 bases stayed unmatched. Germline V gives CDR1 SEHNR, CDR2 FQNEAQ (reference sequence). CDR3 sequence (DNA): TGTGCCAGCAGCTTAGGGGACAGGGACTTGGATGGCTACACCTTC. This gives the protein CASSLGDRDLDGYTF.

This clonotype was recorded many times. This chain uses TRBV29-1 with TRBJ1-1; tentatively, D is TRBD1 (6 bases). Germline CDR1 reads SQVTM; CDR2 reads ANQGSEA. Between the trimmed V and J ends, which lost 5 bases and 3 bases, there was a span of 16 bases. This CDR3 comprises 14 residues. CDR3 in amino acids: CSVRTGRGDTEAFF. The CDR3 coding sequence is TGCAGCGTTCGTACAGGGAGGGGAGACACTGAAGCTTTCTTT.

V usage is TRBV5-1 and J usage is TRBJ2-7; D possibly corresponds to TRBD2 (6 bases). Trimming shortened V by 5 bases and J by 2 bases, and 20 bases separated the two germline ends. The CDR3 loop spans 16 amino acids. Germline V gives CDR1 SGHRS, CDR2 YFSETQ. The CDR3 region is CASRAPGTDTTYEQYF. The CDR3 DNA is TGCGCCAGCAGGGCGCCGGGGACTGATACTACCTACGAGCAGTACTTC.

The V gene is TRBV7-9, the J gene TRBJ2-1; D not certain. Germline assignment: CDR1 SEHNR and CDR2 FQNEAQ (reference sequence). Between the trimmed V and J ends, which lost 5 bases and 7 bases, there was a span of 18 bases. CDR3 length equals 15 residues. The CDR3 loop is CASSLWPPDGNEQFF. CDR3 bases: TGTGCCAGCAGCCTTTGGCCGCCCGATGGGAATGAGCAGTTCTTC.

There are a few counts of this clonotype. CDR3 DNA sequence: TGTGCCAGCAGCGCGGGGACAGCCTATGGCTACACCTTC. Its translation: CASSAGTAYGYTF. This chain uses TRBV14 with TRBJ1-2, with TRBD1 identical over 7 bases. After removal of 5 bases from V and 4 bases from J, the junction contained 4 bases not matched to a gene. The length of the CDR3 is 13 residues. Germline lookup yields CDR1 SGHDN and CDR2 FVKESK.

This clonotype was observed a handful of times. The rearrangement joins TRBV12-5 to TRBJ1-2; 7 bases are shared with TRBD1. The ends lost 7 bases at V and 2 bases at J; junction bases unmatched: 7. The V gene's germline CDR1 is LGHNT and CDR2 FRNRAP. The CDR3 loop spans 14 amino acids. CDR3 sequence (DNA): TGTGCTAGTGCCCGACCGACAGGGAACTATGGCTACACCTTC. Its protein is CASARPTGNYGYTF.

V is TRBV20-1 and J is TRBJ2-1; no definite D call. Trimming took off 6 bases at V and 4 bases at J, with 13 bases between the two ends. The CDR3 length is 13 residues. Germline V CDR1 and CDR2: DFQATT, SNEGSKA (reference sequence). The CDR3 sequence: CSAPEWGYNEQFF. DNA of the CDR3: TGCAGTGCCCCCGAGTGGGGTTACAATGAGCAGTTCTTC.

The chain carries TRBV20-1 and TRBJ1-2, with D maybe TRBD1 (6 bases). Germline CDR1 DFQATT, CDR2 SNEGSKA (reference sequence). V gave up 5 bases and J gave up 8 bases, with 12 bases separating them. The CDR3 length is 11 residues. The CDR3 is CSAWRTDGYTF. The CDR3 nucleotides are TGCAGTGCTTGGCGGACAGACGGCTACACCTTC.

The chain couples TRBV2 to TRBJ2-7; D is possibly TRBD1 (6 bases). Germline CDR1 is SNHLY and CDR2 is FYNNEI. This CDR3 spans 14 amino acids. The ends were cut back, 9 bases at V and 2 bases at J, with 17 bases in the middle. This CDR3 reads CARNKEDRPYEQYF. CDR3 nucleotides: TGTGCCAGAAACAAGGAGGACAGACCCTACGAGCAGTACTTC.